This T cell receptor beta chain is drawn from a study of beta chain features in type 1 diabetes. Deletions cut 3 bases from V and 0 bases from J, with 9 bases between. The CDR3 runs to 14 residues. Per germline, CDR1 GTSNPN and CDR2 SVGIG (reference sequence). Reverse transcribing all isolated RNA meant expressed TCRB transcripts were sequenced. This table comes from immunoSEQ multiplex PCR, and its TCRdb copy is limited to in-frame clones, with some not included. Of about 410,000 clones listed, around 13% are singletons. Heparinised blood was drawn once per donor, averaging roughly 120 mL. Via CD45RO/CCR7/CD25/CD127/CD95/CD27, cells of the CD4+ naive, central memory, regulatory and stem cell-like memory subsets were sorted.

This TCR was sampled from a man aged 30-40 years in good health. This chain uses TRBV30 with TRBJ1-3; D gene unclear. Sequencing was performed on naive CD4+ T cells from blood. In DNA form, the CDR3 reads TGTGCCTGGAGGGAAGAGAGCTCTGGAAACACCATATATTTT. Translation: CAWREESSGNTIYF.